This T cell receptor (beta chain) is from a study of patients and donors after allogeneic stem cell transplantation. This clonotype has a handful of counts. Trimming at V came to 4 bases and at J to 3 bases, leaving 6 bases not matched to a gene. In germline, CDR1 is SEHNR, CDR2 FQNEAQ (reference sequence). The CDR3 runs to 15 residues. TCRdb ran MiXCR on the RT-PCR reads and lists one entry per CDR3 protein. This table has roughly 150,000 distinct CDR3 sequences, approximately 22% appearing once. This rearrangement joins TRBV7-9 to TRBJ1-3; 7 bases are a match to TRBD1. Material for sequencing was blood, either unsorted or a sorted T cell fraction (not recorded which). This sequence originates from a human donor who was either an allogeneic HSCT recipient or a stem cell or donor lymphocyte infusion donor (not recorded which). It is not recorded whose cells these are; they may come from a transplant donor. CDR3 amino acids: CASSSPGTVGNTIYF. The CDR3 coding sequence is TGTGCCAGCAGCTCCCCCGGGACAGTTGGAAACACCATATATTTT.